These 29 T cell receptor beta chains share one sample of origin, sequenced in a study of T cell responses to AZD1222 COVID-19 vaccine (dated by TCRdb to about 2021). The sample's time point label is to be understood as: about 28 days (+/-7) after the second vaccine dose. Preparation of the library involved the immunoSEQ multiplex PCR assay. TCRdb obtained this table from immuneACCESS and retained in-frame rearrangements with V and J assigned. These tables miss some clones; where compared with another copy, unresolved V genes account for less than half of the shortfall, and the remainder is unexplained. Present in this sample are more than 150,000 clones, 87% of which were seen just once. Roughly a tenth of the sample lies in the top ten. This specimen was peripheral blood, taken 28 days after the second AZD1222 dose. All receptors derive from an adult who received the AZD1222 COVID-19 vaccine.

J is TRBJ1-2 and V is TRBV18, with D possibly matching TRBD1 (6 bases). The ends were cut back, 3 bases at V and 7 bases at J, with 15 bases in the middle. Germline V gene lookup returns CDR1 KGHSH and CDR2 LQKENI. The CDR3 loop spans 14 amino acids. The CDR3 nucleotides read TGTGCCAGCTCACCGGCGGGGGGCTCAGGTGGCTACACCTTC. It translates to CASSPAGGSGGYTF.

J is TRBJ2-2 and V is TRBV13, with D perhaps matching TRBD1 (6 bases). CDR1 is PRHDT, CDR2 FYEKMQ, per germline (reference sequence). The germline V and J ends were trimmed by 2 bases and 6 bases, with 13 bases remaining between them. The CDR3 loop spans 15 amino acids. CDR3 nucleotide sequence: TGTGCCAGCAGCTTACCAGGGGCGAAAGCCGGGGAGCTGTTTTTT. Translating it yields CASSLPGAKAGELFF.

The chain is built from TRBV6-5 and TRBJ2-1; the D call may be TRBD1 or TRBD2 (5 bases each). Trimming cost V 5 bases and J 14 bases, with 19 bases left between them. CDR3 size: 13 residues. Per the germline V gene, CDR1 is MNHEY and CDR2 is SVGAGI. The CDR3 spells CASSTPGPGTEFF. CDR3 coding DNA: TGTGCCAGCAGTACCCCGGGCCCCGGGACGGAGTTCTTC.

This clone was seen a single time. The rearrangement uses TRBV5-1 and TRBJ2-5; the D is unclear. Germline CDR1 reads SGHRS; CDR2 reads YFSETQ. V lost 3 bases and J 5 bases, leaving 8 bases between the germline ends. This CDR3 comprises 12 residues. The DNA for the CDR3 is TGCGCCAGCAGCTCAGGACGGGAGACCCAGTACTTC. Translation gives CASSSGRETQYF. Together with reference TRBV5-1 and TRBJ2-5, the CDR3 gives the full variable domain: KAGVTQTPRYLIKTRGQQVTLSCSPISGHRSVSWYQQTPGQGLQFLFEYFSETQRNKGNFPGRFSGRQFSNSRSEMNVSTLELGDSALYLCASSSGRETQYFGPGTRLLVL.

This chain connects TRBV28 to TRBJ1-1; 8 bases fit TRBD1. CDR3 length: 15 residues. V lost 6 bases and J lost 0; bases outside the gene matches: 6. The germline V gene encodes CDR1 MDHEN and CDR2 SYDVKM. The CDR3 bases are TGTGCCAGCAGCGCAGGGGGCGCGGTGAACACTGAAGCTTTCTTT. This translates into CASSAGGAVNTEAFF.

The rearrangement links TRBV7-2 to TRBJ2-5, with D perhaps matching TRBD1 or TRBD2 (5 bases each). V was clipped by 2 bases and J by 4 bases, with 11 bases between them. The CDR3 is 14 amino acids. Germline-derived CDR1 and CDR2 are SGHTA and FQGNSA. The CDR3 here is CASSLPGQRETQYF. Written as DNA, the CDR3 is TGTGCCAGCAGCTTACCGGGGCAACGAGAGACCCAGTACTTC.

The gene calls are TRBV7-9 and TRBJ2-2; the D is unclear. Germline CDR1 and CDR2: SEHNR and FQNEAQ (reference sequence). V was cut by 4 bases and J by 3 bases, with 9 bases left in between. The CDR3 consists of 14 residues. The CDR3 bases are TGTGCCAGCAGCTACCAACCCGACACCGGGGAGCTGTTTTTT. The encoded protein is CASSYQPDTGELFF.

The rearrangement joins TRBV7-8 to TRBJ1-1, with TRBD1 matching 9 bases. The CDR3 loop spans 14 amino acids. With V trimmed by 5 bases and J by 5 bases, 6 bases remained unmatched. In germline, CDR1 is SGHVS, CDR2 FQNEAQ. This CDR3 is CASSRGQGGTEAFF. The CDR3 DNA reads TGTGCCAGCAGCCGGGGACAGGGAGGAACTGAAGCTTTCTTT.

The rearrangement uses TRBV28 and TRBJ1-1, with 7 bases fitting TRBD1. CDR1 and CDR2 (germline): MDHEN, SYDVKM. The V segment lost 4 bases and the J segment 6 bases; nucleotides outside the gene matches: 11. CDR3 size: 15 residues. CDR3 residues: CASSSPTPGQPEAFF. In DNA form, the CDR3 reads TGTGCCAGCAGTTCCCCCACCCCGGGACAGCCTGAAGCTTTCTTT.

The chain recombines TRBV29-1 with TRBJ1-1; D remains ambiguous. The CDR3 contains 13 residues. Germline V gives CDR1 SQVTM, CDR2 ANQGSEA. The V and J ends lost 2 bases and 0 bases respectively, with 7 bases between them. This CDR3 is CSVESLMNTEAFF. CDR3 DNA: TGCAGCGTTGAAAGTCTTATGAACACTGAAGCTTTCTTT.

The chain has TRBV5-4 and TRBJ2-7, with 7 bases that match TRBD1. The J segment lost 3 bases and the V segment lost 4 bases, leaving 7 bases of the junction unmatched. The CDR3 consists of 14 residues. The germline V gene encodes CDR1 SGHNT and CDR2 YYREEE (reference sequence). The DNA of the CDR3 is TGTGCCAGCAGCGCCGGGACAGCTCGCTACGAGCAGTACTTC. Translated, it gives CASSAGTARYEQYF.

The chain carries TRBV12-3 or TRBV12-4 and TRBJ1-1; weak D call: TRBD1 (5 bases). The V gene lost 4 bases and the J gene lost 3 bases, with 9 bases spanning the gap. The CDR3 loop spans 13 amino acids. DNA for the CDR3: TGTGCCAGCAGTTCCGGGGGGGACACTGAAGCTTTCTTT. It codes for CASSSGGDTEAFF.

This clone came up once. V gene TRBV9 combines with J gene TRBJ1-2; D possibly corresponds to TRBD1 (6 bases). CDR3 length: 15 amino acids. Trimming removed 0 bases from V and 2 bases from J, with 11 bases in between. Germline CDR1 reads SGDLS; CDR2 reads YYNGEE. The CDR3 reads CASSVDGGFNYGYTF. DNA of the CDR3: TGTGCCAGCAGCGTAGATGGGGGCTTCAACTATGGCTACACCTTC.

This clone was counted a single time. The chain recombines TRBV18 with TRBJ1-3, with TRBD1 matching over 7 bases. V gave up 4 bases and J gave up 2 bases; unmatched junction bases: 8. The CDR3 runs 16 residues. The germline gives CDR1 KGHSH, CDR2 LQKENI. The CDR3 is CASSQHHDRAGNTIYF. CDR3 DNA sequence: TGTGCCAGCTCACAACACCACGACAGGGCTGGAAACACCATATATTTT.

This clone has only one observation. The V and J genes are TRBV7-2 and TRBJ2-1; the match to TRBD2 covers 8 bases. The CDR3 is 17 amino acids. Losses at the gene ends were 5 bases for V and 0 bases for J; bases not matched to a gene: 9. Germline V gene lookup returns CDR1 SGHTA and CDR2 FQGNSA. CDR3 in amino acids: CASSPRGSGISYNEQFF. DNA of the CDR3: TGTGCCAGCAGCCCCCGTGGTAGCGGGATCTCCTACAATGAGCAGTTCTTC. Full variable domain (missing parts from reference TRBV7-2 and TRBJ2-1): GAGVSQSPSNKVTEKGKDVELRCDPISGHTALYWYRQSLGQGLEFLIYFQGNSAPDKSGLPSDRFSAERTGGSVSTLTIQRTQQEDSAVYLCASSPRGSGISYNEQFFGPGTRLTVL.

V is TRBV29-1 and J is TRBJ1-2; TRBD1 matches at 11 bases. Germline V gene sequence: CDR1 SQVTM, CDR2 ANQGSEA. The V and J ends lost 1 base and 3 bases, in that order; junction bases with no gene match: 4. The CDR3 consists of 15 residues. CDR3 protein: CSVEGTGGSDYGYTF. CDR3 nucleotides: TGCAGCGTTGAAGGGACAGGGGGCTCCGACTATGGCTACACCTTC.

CDR3 protein: CASSFGQAGQYF. CDR3 nucleotides: TGTGCCAGCAGCTTTGGACAGGCGGGGCAGTACTTC. The rearrangement joins TRBV7-8 to TRBJ2-7, with 7 bases matching TRBD1. The J segment lost 9 bases and the V segment lost 3 bases, leaving 5 bases of the junction unmatched. The CDR3 is 12 residues long. Germline V gene lookup returns CDR1 SGHVS and CDR2 FQNEAQ.

The chain recombines TRBV2 with TRBJ1-6; a weak D match, TRBD1 (5 bases). The germline CDR1 and CDR2 sequences are SNHLY and FYNNEI. The CDR3 is 13 amino acids. V was cut by 10 bases and J by 6 bases, with 13 bases left in between. The CDR3 DNA sequence: TGTGCCAAGAGAGGGGTCGGTAATTCACCCCTCCACTTT. Its protein product is CAKRGVGNSPLHF. The full variable domain, rest sourced from reference TRBV2 and TRBJ1-6, is EPEVTQTPSHQVTQMGQEVILRCVPISNHLYFYWYRQILGQKVEFLVSFYNNEISEKSEIFDDQFSVERPDGSNFTLKIRSTKLEDSAMYFCAKRGVGNSPLHFGNGTRLTVT.

The CDR3 region is CASSGGLGLAGLNEQFF. CDR3 nucleotide sequence: TGTGCCAGCAGCGGAGGATTAGGGCTAGCGGGACTCAATGAGCAGTTCTTC. J is TRBJ2-1 and V is TRBV5-6; 9 nucleotides align to TRBD2. Germline CDR1 is SGHDT and CDR2 is YYEEEE. V trimming: 4 bases; J trimming: 6 bases; junction bases outside the gene matches: 14. The CDR3 contains 17 residues.

This clone was counted a few times. The chain combines TRBV5-4 with TRBJ2-7; 8 bases fit TRBD2. The CDR3 loop spans 16 amino acids. CDR1 is SGHNT, CDR2 YYREEE, per germline (reference sequence). V dropped 7 bases and J dropped 6; count of bases not matched to a gene: 18. CDR3 residues: CASPPFGGLAGSEQYF. The CDR3 DNA is TGTGCCAGCCCCCCTTTTGGGGGGCTAGCGGGTTCCGAGCAGTACTTC.

V is TRBV7-9 and J is TRBJ2-3; weak D call: TRBD1 (6 bases). The V end was cut by 5 bases, the J end by 0 bases, with 15 bases between. CDR3 length equals 16 residues. The germline V gene encodes CDR1 SEHNR and CDR2 FQNEAQ (reference sequence). CDR3 nucleotides: TGTGCCAGCAGCAGGGTGACAGGTTCTAGCACAGATACGCAGTATTTT. Its protein is CASSRVTGSSTDTQYF.

The chain is built from TRBV19 and TRBJ2-1; no definite D call. The CDR3 consists of 16 residues. Germline lookup yields CDR1 LNHDA and CDR2 SQIVND (reference sequence). V was pared by 3 bases and J by 0 bases, with 12 bases between. The CDR3 nucleotides read TGTGCCAGTAGTATTCAAGTCTCTATCTCCTACAATGAGCAGTTCTTC. Amino acids: CASSIQVSISYNEQFF.

The chain is built from TRBV19 and TRBJ2-2, with D possibly being TRBD1 or TRBD2 (5 bases each). Trimming removed 0 bases at V and 0 bases at J, with 17 bases between. The CDR3 is 19 amino acids. Germline V gene sequence: CDR1 LNHDA, CDR2 SQIVND (reference sequence). The CDR3 bases are TGTGCCAGTAGTATAGACAGTATTTCCGGGACGGCGAACACCGGGGAGCTGTTTTTT. Translation gives CASSIDSISGTANTGELFF.

This clone was observed a handful of times. The chain's CDR3 is CASSPGTSGRNEQYF. In DNA, the CDR3 is TGTGCCAGCTCACCAGGGACTAGCGGGAGAAACGAGCAGTACTTC. The rearrangement links TRBV18 to TRBJ2-7; 14 nucleotides align to TRBD2. The CDR3 has 15 residues. V shed 2 bases and J 5 bases; nucleotides not matched to a gene: 2. Germline V gives CDR1 KGHSH, CDR2 LQKENI.

Written as DNA, the CDR3 is TGTGCCAGCAGCCAAGATGTTGGGACTAGCGGGGCCGGCTTCACAGATACGCAGTATTTT. Its translation is CASSQDVGTSGAGFTDTQYF. The chain recombines TRBV4-2 with TRBJ2-3; 13 nucleotides match TRBD2. This CDR3 region has 20 residues. The germline V gene has CDR1 LGHNA and CDR2 YNFKEQ. The J segment lost 2 bases and the V segment lost 0 bases, leaving 11 bases of the junction unmatched.

The chain uses TRBV6-6 and TRBJ2-5; tentatively, D is TRBD1 (6 bases). The germline V and J ends were trimmed by 7 bases and 5 bases, with 11 bases remaining between them. This CDR3 has 12 amino acids. The germline V gene has CDR1 MNHNY and CDR2 SVGAGI (reference sequence). CDR3 coding DNA: TGTGCCAGCATGGACAGTTATGAGACCCAGTACTTC. It yields the protein CASMDSYETQYF.

This chain uses TRBV6-2 or TRBV6-3 with TRBJ2-4, with D possibly being TRBD1 (6 bases). The CDR3 loop spans 16 amino acids. CDR1 is MNHEY and CDR2 is SVGEGT in the germline V gene. V was pared by 5 bases and J by 0 bases, with 14 bases between. This chain's CDR3 is CASSPQGAGAKNIQYF. The DNA for the CDR3 is TGTGCCAGCAGTCCACAGGGTGCAGGAGCCAAAAACATTCAGTACTTC.

This clone was detected only once. The CDR3 region is CASSEGAGSSNQPQHF. The DNA for the CDR3 is TGTGCCAGCAGTGAGGGGGCCGGGTCTAGCAATCAGCCCCAGCATTTT. This rearrangement joins TRBV25-1 to TRBJ1-5; TRBD1 is a possible D gene (6 bases). CDR3 size: 16 residues. V lost 3 bases and J 0 bases, leaving 12 bases between the germline ends. Germline CDR1 MGHDK, CDR2 SYGVNS.

The gene calls are TRBV11-1 and TRBJ2-3; the D is unclear. Trimming removed 5 bases at V and 2 bases at J, with 14 bases between. The length of the CDR3 is 15 residues. Germline loops: CDR1 SGHAT, CDR2 FQDESV (reference sequence). The CDR3 DNA reads as TGTGCCAGCAGCCCCCGGTTCTCCTACACAGATACGCAGTATTTT. Translation: CASSPRFSYTDTQYF.